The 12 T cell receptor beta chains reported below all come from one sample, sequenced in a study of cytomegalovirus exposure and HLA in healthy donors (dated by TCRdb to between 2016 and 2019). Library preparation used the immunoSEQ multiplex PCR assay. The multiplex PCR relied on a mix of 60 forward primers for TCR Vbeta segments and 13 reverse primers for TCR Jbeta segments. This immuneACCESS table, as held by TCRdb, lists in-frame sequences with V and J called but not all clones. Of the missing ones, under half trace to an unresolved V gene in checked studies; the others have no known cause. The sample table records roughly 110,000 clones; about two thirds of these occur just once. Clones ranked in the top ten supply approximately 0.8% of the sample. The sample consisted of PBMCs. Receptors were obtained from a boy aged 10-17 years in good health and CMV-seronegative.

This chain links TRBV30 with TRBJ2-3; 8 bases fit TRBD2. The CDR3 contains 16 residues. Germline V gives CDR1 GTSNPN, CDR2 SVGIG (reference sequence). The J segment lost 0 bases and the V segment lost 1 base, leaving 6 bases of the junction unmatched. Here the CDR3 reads CAWSGREGMSTDTQYF. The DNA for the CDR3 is TGTGCCTGGAGTGGCCGGGAGGGTATGAGCACAGATACGCAGTATTTT. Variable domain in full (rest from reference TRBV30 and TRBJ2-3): SQTIHQWPATLVQPVGSPLSLECTVEGTSNPNLYWYRQAAGRGLQLLFYSVGIGQISSEVPQNLSASRPQDRQFILSSKKLLLSDSGFYLCAWSGREGMSTDTQYFGPGTRLTVL.

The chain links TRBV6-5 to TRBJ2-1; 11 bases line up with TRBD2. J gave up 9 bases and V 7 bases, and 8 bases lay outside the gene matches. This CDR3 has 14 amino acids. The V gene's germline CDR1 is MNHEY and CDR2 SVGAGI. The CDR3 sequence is CASTNSGRVGEQFF. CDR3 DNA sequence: TGTGCCAGCACTAATAGCGGGAGGGTAGGTGAGCAGTTCTTC.

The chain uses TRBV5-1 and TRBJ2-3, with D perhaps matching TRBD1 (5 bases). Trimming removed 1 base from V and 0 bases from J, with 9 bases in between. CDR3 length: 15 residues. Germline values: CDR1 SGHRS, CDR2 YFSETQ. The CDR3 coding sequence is TGCGCCAGCAGCTTGCAGGGTGGGAGCACAGATACGCAGTATTTT. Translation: CASSLQGGSTDTQYF.

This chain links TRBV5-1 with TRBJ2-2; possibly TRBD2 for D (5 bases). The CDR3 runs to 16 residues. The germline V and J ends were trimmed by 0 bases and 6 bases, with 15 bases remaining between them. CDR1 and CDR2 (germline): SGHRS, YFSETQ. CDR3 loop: CASSLVPGLISGELFF. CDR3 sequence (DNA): TGCGCCAGCAGCTTGGTTCCCGGACTTATTTCCGGGGAGCTGTTTTTT. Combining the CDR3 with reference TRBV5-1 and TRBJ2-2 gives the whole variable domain KAGVTQTPRYLIKTRGQQVTLSCSPISGHRSVSWYQQTPGQGLQFLFEYFSETQRNKGNFPGRFSGRQFSNSRSEMNVSTLELGDSALYLCASSLVPGLISGELFFGEGSRLTVL.

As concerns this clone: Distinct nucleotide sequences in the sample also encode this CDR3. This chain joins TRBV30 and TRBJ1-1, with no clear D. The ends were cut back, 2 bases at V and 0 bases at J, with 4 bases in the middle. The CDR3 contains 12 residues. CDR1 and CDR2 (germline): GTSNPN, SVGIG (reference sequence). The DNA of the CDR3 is TGTGCCTGGAGTCCAGTGAACACTGAAGCTTTCTTT. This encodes CAWSPVNTEAFF.

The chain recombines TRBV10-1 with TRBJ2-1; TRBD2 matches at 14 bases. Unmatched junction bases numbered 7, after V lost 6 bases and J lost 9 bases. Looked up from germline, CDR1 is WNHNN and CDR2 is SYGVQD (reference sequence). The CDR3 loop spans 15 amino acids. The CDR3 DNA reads TGCGCCAGCAGCCTGACTAGCGGGAGGGCCAGTGAGCAGTTCTTC. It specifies CASSLTSGRASEQFF.

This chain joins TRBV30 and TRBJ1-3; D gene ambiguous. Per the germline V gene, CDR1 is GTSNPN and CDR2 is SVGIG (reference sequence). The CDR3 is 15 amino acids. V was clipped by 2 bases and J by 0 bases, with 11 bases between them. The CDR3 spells CAWSNSLNSGNTIYF. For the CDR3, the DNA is TGTGCCTGGAGTAACAGTTTAAACTCTGGAAACACCATATATTTT.

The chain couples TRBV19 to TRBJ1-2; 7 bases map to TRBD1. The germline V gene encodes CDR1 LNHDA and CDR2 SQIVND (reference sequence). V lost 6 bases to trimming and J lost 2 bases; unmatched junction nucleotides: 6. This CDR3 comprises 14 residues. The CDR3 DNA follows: TGTGCCAGTAGGCTTATACAGGGGAACTATGGCTACACCTTC. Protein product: CASRLIQGNYGYTF.

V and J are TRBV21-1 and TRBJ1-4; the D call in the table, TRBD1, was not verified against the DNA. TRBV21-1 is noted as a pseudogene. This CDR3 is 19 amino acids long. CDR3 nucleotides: TGTGCCAGCAGCAAAGGGCGGGTACCGGGGGGACAGGCTAATGAAAAACTGTTTTTT. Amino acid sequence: CASSKGRVPGGQANEKLFF.

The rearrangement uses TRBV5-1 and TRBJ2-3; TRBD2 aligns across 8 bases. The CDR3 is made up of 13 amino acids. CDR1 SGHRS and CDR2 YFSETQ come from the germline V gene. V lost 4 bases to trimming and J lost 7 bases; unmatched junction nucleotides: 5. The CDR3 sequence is CASSTGGWNTQYF. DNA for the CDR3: TGCGCCAGCAGCACGGGGGGGTGGAATACGCAGTATTTT.

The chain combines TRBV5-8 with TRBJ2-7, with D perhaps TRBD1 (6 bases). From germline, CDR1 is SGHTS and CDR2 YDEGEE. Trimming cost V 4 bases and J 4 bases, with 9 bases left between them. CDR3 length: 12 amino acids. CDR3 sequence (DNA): TGTGCCAGCAGCGTTGGACAGTACGAGCAGTACTTC. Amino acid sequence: CASSVGQYEQYF.

CDR3 in amino acids: CASSNGRHTIYF. The CDR3 region has the DNA TGTGCCAGCAGCAATGGGCGACACACCATATATTTT. The rearrangement joins TRBV21-1 to TRBJ1-3; the table's D call, TRBD1, has no DNA check behind it. TRBV21-1 is deemed a pseudogene. The CDR3 spans 12 residues.